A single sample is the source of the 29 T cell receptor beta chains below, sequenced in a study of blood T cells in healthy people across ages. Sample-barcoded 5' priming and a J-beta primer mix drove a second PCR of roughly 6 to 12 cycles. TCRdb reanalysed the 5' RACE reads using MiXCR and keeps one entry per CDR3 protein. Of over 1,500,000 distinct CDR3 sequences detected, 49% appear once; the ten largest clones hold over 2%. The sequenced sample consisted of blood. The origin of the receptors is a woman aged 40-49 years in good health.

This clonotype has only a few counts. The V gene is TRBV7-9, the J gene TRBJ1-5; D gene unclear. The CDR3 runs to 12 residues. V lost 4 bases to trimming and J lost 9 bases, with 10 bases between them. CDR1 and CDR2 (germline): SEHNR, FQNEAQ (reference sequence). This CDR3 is CASSSTVGPQHF. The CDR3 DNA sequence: TGTGCCAGCAGCTCCACAGTTGGGCCCCAGCATTTT.

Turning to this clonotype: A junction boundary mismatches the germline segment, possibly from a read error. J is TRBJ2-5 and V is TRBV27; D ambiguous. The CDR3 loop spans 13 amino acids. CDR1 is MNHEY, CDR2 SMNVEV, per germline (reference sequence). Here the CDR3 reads CACSLSSTETQYF. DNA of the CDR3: TGTGCCTGCAGTTTATCTAGTACGGAGACCCAGTACTTC.

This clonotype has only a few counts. CDR3 nucleotides: TGTGCCAGCAGTTACACAGGGGCTGAGTATTTT. It specifies CASSYTGAEYF. The rearrangement uses TRBV6-5 and TRBJ2-3, with 7 bases lining up with TRBD1. V was clipped by 2 bases and J by 13 bases; unmatched bases: 3. The CDR3 sequence is 11 residues long. CDR1 is MNHEY and CDR2 is SVGAGI in the germline V gene.

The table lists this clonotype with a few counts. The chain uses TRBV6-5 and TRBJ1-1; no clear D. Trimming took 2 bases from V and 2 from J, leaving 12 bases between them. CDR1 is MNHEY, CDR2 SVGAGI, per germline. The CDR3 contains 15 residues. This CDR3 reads CASSYPGVPNTEAFF. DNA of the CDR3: TGTGCCAGCAGTTACCCCGGCGTTCCAAACACTGAAGCTTTCTTT.

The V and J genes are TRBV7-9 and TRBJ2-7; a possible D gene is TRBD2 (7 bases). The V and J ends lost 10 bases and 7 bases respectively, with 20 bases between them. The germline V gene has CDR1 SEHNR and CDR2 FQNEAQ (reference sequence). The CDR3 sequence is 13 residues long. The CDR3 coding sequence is TGTGCCATAACCCCCGCGGGGGCGAGGGAGCAGTACTTC. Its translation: CAITPAGAREQYF.

CDR3 bases: TGTGCCAGCTCACCTTCCTTGCGGGACAAAAACATTCAGTACTTC. This translates into CASSPSLRDKNIQYF. This chain connects TRBV18 to TRBJ2-4, with TRBD2 as a possible D gene (6 bases). Per germline, CDR1 KGHSH and CDR2 LQKENI. Trimming took off 3 bases at V and 3 bases at J, with 12 bases between the two ends. The CDR3 spans 15 residues.

The CDR3 DNA reads as TGTGCCAGCAGCCGGACAGCTGTTAATTCCTACAATGAGCAGTTCTTC. Translating gives CASSRTAVNSYNEQFF. V usage is TRBV3-1 and J usage is TRBJ2-1; tentatively, D is TRBD1 (6 bases). The CDR3 length is 16 residues. The V and J ends lost 4 bases and 1 base respectively, with 14 bases between them. Germline-derived CDR1 and CDR2 are LGHDT and YNNKEL (reference sequence).

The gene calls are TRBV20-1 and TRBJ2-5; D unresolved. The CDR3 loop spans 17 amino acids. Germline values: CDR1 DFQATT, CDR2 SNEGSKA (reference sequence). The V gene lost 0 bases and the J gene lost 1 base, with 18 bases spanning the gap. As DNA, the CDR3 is TGCAGTGCTAGAGATATCGCACCCATGTGGGGCCAAGAGACCCAGTACTTC. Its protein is CSARDIAPMWGQETQYF.

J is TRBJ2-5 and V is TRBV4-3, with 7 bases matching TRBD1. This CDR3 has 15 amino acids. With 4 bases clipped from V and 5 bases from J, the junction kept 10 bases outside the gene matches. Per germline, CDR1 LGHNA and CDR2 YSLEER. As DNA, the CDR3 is TGCGCCAGCAGCCGAACCCCAGGGGGTCGGGAGACCCAGTACTTC. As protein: CASSRTPGGRETQYF.

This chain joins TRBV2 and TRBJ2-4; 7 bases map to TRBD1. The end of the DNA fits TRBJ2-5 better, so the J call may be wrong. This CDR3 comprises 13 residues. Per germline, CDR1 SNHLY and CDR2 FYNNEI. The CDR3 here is CASTRDSRETQYF. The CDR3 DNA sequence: TGTGCCAGCACCCGGGACAGTCGCGAGACCCAGTACTTC.

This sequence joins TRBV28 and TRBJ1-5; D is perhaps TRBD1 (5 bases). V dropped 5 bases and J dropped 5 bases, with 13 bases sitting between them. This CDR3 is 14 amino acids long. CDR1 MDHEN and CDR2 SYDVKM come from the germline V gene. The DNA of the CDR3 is TGTGCCAGCAGTCCTAGGGGCCGGGATCAGCCCCAGCATTTT. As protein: CASSPRGRDQPQHF. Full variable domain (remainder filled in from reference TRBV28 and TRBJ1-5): DVKVTQSSRYLVKRTGEKVFLECVQDMDHENMFWYRQDPGLGLRLIYFSYDVKMKEKGDIPEGYSVSREKKERFSLILESASTNQTSMYLCASSPRGRDQPQHFGDGTRLSIL.

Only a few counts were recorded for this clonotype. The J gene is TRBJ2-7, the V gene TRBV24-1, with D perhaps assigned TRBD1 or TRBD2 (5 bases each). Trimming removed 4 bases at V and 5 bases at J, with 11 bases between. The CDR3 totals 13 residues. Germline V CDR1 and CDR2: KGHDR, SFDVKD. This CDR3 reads CATSESGTHEQYF. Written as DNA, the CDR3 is TGTGCCACCAGTGAGTCTGGGACGCACGAGCAGTACTTC.

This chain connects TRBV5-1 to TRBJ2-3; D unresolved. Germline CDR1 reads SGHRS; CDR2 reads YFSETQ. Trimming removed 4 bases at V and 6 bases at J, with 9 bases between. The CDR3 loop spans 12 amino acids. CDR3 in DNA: TGCGCCAGCAGCCCCCGGATGGATACGCAGTATTTT. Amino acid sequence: CASSPRMDTQYF.

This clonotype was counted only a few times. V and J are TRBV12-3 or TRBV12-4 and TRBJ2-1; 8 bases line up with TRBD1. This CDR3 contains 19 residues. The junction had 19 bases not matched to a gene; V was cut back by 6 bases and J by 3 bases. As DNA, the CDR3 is TGTGCCAGCAGCCTCTTTTCCGCAACCCAGGGGGCCTTCTACAATGAGCAGTTCTTC. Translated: CASSLFSATQGAFYNEQFF.

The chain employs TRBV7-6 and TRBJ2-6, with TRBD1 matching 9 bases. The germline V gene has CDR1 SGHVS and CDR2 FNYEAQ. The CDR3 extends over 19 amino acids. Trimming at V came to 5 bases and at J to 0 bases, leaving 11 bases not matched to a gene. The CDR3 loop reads CASSHMTPGQGSGANVLTF. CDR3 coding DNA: TGTGCCAGCAGCCATATGACTCCGGGACAGGGCTCTGGGGCCAACGTCCTGACTTTC.

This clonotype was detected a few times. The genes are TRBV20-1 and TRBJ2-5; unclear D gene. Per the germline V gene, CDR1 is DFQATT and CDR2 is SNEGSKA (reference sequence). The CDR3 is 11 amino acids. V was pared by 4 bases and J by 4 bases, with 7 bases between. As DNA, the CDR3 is TGCAGTGCTACCGGGTCAGAGACCCAGTACTTC. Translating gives CSATGSETQYF.

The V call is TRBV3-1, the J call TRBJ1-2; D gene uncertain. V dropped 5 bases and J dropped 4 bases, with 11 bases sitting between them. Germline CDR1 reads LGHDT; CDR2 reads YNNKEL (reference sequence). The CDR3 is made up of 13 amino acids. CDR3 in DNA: TGTGCCAGCAGCTCTCCAACACCCTATGGCTACACCTTC. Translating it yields CASSSPTPYGYTF.

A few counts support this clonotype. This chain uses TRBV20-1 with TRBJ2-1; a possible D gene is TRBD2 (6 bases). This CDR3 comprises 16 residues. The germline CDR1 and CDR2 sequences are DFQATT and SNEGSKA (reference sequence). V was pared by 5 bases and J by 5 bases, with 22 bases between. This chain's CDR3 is CSARELTIPLHNEQFF. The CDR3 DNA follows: TGCAGTGCTCGGGAGCTTACCATCCCTCTACACAATGAGCAGTTCTTC.

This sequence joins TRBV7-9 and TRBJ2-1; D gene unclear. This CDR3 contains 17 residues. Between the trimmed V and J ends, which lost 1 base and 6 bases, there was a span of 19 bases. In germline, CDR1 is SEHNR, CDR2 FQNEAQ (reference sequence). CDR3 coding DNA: TGTGCCAGCAGCTTAGATCGGTCCCCTTCATGGGGCAATGAGCAGTTCTTC. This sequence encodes CASSLDRSPSWGNEQFF.

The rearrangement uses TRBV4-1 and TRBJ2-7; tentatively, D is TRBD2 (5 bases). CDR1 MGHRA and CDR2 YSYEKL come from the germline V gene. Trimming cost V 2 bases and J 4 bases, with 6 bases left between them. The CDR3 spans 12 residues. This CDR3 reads CASSQSGYEQYF. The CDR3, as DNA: TGCGCCAGCAGCCAATCGGGGTACGAGCAGTACTTC.

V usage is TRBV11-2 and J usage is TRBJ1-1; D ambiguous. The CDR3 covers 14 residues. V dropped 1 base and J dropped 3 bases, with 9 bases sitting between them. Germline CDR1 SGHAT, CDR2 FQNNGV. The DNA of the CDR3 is TGTGCCAGCAGCTTAGTGGGTACTTACACTGAAGCTTTCTTT. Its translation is CASSLVGTYTEAFF.

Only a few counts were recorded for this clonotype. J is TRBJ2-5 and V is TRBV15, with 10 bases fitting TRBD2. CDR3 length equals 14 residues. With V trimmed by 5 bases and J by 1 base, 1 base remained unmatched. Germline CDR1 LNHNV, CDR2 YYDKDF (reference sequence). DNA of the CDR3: TGTGCCACCAGCCTAGCGGGGGTCCAAGAGACCCAGTACTTC. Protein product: CATSLAGVQETQYF.

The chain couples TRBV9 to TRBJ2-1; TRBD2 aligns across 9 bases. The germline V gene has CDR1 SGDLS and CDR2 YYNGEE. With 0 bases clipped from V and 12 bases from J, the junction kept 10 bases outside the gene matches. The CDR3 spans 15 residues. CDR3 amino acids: CASSVGGGGAPRQFF. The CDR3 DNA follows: TGTGCCAGCAGCGTAGGTGGCGGGGGGGCCCCTCGGCAGTTCTTC. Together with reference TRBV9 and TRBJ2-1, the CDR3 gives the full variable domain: DSGVTQTPKHLITATGQRVTLRCSPRSGDLSVYWYQQSLDQGLQFLIQYYNGEERAKGNILERFSAQQFPDLHSELNLSSLELGDSALYFCASSVGGGGAPRQFFGPGTRLTVL.

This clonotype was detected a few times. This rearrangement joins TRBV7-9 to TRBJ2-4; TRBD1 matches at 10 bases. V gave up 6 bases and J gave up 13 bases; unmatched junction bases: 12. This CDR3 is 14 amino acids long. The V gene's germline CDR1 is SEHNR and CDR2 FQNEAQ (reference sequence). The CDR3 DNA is TGTGCCAGCAGTCCGGACAGGGGGTTTATTGAGCAGTACTTC. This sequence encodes CASSPDRGFIEQYF. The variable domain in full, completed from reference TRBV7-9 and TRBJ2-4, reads DTGVSQNPRHKITKRGQNVTFRCDPISEHNRLYWYRQTLGQGPEFLTYFQNEAQLEKSRLLSDRFSAERPKGSFSTLEIQRTEQGDSAMYLCASSPDRGFIEQYFGAGTRLSVL.

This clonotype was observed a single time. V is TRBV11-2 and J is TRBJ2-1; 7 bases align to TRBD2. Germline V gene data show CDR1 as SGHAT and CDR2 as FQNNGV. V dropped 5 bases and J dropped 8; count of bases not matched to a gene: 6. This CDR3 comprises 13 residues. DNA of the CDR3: TGTGCCAGCAGCCGTCAGCGGGGCGATGAGCAGTTCTTC. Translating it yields CASSRQRGDEQFF.

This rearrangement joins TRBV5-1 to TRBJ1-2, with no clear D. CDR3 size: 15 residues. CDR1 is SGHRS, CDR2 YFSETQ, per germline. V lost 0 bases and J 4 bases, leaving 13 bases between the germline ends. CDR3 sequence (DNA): TGCGCCAGCAGCTTGGCCGTGATGGGCCTCTATGGCTACACCTTC. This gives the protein CASSLAVMGLYGYTF.

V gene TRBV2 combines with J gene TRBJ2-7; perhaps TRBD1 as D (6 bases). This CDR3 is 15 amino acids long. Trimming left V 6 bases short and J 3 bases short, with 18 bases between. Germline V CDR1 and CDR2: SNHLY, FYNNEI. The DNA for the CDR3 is TGTGCCAGCAGCGACACTGGACAGACCTACTACGAGCAGTACTTC. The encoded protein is CASSDTGQTYYEQYF.

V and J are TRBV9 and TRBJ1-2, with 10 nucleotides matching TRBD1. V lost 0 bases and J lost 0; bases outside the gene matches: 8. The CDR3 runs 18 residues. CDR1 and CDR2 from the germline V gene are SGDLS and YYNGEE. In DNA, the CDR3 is TGTGCCAGCAGCGTAGCAGGGACAGGGGCTGGGGCTAACTATGGCTACACCTTC. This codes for CASSVAGTGAGANYGYTF.

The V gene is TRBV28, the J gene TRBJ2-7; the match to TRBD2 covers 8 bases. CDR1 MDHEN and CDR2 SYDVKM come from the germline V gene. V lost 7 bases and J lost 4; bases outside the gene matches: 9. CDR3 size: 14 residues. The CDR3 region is CASIHGGAWYEQYF. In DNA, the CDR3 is TGTGCCAGCATCCACGGGGGGGCTTGGTACGAGCAGTACTTC. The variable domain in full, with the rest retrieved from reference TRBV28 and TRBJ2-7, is DVKVTQSSRYLVKRTGEKVFLECVQDMDHENMFWYRQDPGLGLRLIYFSYDVKMKEKGDIPEGYSVSREKKERFSLILESASTNQTSMYLCASIHGGAWYEQYFGPGTRLTVT.